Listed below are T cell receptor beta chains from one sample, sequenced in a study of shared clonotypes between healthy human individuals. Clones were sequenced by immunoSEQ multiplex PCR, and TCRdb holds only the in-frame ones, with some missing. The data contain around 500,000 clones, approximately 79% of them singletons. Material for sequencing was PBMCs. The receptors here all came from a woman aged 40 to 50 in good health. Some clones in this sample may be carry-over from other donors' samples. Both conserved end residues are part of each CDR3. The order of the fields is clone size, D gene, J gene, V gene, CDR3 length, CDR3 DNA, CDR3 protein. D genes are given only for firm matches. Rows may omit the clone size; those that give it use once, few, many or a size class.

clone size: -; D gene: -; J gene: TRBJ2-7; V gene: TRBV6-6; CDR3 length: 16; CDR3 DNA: TGTGCCAGCAGCCCCAGCGGAAGCGAAATCTCCTACGAGCAGTACTTC; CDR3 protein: CASSPSGSEISYEQYF
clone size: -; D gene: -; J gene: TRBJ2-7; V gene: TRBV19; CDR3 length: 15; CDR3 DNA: TGTGCCAGTAGTATGTTTAGCGGGACAGTCGACGAGCAGTACTTC; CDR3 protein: CASSMFSGTVDEQYF
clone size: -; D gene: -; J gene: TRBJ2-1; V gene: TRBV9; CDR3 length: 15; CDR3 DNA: TGTGCCAGCAGCGTAGCAGGACTACCGTACAATGAGCAGTTCTTC; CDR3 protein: CASSVAGLPYNEQFF
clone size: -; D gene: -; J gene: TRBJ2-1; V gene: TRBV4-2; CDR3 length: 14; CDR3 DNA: TGTGCCAGCAAGGCCGGGACTCGACACAATGAGCAGTTCTTC; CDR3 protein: CASKAGTRHNEQFF
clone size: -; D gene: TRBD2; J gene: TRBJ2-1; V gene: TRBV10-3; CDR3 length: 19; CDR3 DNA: TGTGCCATCAGTGAGGCGCAATCTAGCGGGAGGGCGAGATACAATGAGCAGTTCTTC; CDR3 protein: CAISEAQSSGRARYNEQFF
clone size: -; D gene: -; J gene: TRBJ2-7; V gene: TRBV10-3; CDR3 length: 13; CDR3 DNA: TGTGCCATCACGGCCCAAGAGACCTACGAGCAGTACTTC; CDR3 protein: CAITAQETYEQYF
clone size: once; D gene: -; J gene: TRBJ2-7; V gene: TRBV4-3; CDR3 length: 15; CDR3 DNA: TGCGCCAGCAGCCAAGGGGGTGCGGGTCTTGGCGAGCAGTACTTC; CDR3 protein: CASSQGGAGLGEQYF
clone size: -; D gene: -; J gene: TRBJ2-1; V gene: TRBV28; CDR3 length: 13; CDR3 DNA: TGTGCCAGCAGCTCGAGCGGGTACAATGAGCAGTTCTTC; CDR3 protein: CASSSSGYNEQFF
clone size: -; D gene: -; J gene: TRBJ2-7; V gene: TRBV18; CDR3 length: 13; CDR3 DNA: TGTGCCAGCTCATATGACAGGGAGGGCGAGCAGTACTTC; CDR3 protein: CASSYDREGEQYF
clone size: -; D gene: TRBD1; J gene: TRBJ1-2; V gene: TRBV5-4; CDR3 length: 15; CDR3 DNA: TGTGCCAGCAGCCCGATCCCGACAGGGGGCTATGGCTACACCTTC; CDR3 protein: CASSPIPTGGYGYTF
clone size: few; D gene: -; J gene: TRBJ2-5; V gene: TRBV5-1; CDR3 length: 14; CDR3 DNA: TGCGCCAGCAGCATCGGACAGACTACGGAGACCCAGTACTTC; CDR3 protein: CASSIGQTTETQYF
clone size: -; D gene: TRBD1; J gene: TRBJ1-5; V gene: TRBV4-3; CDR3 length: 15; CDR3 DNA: TGCGCCAGCAGCCAAGGGACAGGTTACAATCAGCCCCAGCATTTT; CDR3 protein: CASSQGTGYNQPQHF
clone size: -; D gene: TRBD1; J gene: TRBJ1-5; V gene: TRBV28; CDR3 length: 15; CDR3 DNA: TGTGCCAGCAGTTTAATGGGACAGGGCCTCCAGCCCCAGCATTTT; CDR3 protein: CASSLMGQGLQPQHF
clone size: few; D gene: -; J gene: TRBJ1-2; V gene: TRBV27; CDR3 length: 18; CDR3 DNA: TGTGCCAGCACCCTCCCTAAGGACAGACCTAAGAGTAACTATGGCTACACCTTC; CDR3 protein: CASTLPKDRPKSNYGYTF
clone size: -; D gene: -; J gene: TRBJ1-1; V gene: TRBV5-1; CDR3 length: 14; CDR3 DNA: TGCGCCAGCAGCCGCAGGGAGGAGAACACTGAAGCTTTCTTT; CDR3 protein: CASSRREENTEAFF
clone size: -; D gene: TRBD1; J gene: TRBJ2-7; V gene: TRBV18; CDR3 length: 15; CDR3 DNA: TGTGCCAGCTCACCCGGGACAGGGGTCCCCAACGAGCAGTACTTC; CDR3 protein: CASSPGTGVPNEQYF
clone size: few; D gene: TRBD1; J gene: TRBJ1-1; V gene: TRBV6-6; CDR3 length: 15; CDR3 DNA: TGTGCCAGCAGTTACTCGGGACAGTCAAGGACTGAAGCTTTCTTT; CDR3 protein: CASSYSGQSRTEAFF
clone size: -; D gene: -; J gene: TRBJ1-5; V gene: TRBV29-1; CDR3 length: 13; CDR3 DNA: TGCAGCGTTGAACAGGGGAGGAATCAGCCCCAGCATTTT; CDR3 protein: CSVEQGRNQPQHF
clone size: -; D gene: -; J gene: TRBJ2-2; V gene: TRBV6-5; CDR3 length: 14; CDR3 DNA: TGTGCCAGCAGAGGCCCGCGTCACACCGGGGAGCTGTTTTTT; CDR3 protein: CASRGPRHTGELFF
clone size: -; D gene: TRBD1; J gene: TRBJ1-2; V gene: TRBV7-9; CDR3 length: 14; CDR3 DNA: TGTGCCAGCACGACAGGGGGCGAGGGTCTTGGCTACACCTTC; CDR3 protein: CASTTGGEGLGYTF
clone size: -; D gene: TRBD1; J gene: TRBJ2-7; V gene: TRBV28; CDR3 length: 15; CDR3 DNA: TGTGCCAGCAGTCCCTGGGACAGGGACTCCTACGAGCAGTACTTC; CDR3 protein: CASSPWDRDSYEQYF
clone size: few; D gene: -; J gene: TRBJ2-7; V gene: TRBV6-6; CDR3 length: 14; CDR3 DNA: TGTGCCAGCAGAAGGACAGCGCTCTCCTACGAGCAGTACTTC; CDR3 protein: CASRRTALSYEQYF
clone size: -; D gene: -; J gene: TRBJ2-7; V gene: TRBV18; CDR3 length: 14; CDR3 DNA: TGTGCCAGCTCACCCCCGACAAACCCCTACGAGCAGTACTTC; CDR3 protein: CASSPPTNPYEQYF
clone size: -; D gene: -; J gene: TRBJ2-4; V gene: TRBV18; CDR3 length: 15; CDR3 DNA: TGTGCCAGCTCACCAGGGCCGGGGGCCTTTGACATTCAGTACTTC; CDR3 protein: CASSPGPGAFDIQYF
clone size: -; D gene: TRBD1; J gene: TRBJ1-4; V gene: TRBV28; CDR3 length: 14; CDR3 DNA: TGTGCCAGCCGTTCGGGACAGGGCGGAGAAAAACTGTTTTTT; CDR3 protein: CASRSGQGGEKLFF
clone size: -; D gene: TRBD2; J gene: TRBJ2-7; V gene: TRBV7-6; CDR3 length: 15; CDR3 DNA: TGTGCCAGCAGCTTAGGGGATCTAGCGGACTACGAGCAGTACTTC; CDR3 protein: CASSLGDLADYEQYF
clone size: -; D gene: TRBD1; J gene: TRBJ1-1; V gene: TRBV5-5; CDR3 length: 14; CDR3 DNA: TGTGCCAGCAGCGCCCGGACAGGGAACACTGAAGCTTTCTTT; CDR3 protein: CASSARTGNTEAFF
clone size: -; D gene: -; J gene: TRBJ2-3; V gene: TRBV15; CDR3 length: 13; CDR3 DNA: TGTGCCACCAGCCGCAGGTCCACAGATACGCAGTATTTT; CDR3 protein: CATSRRSTDTQYF
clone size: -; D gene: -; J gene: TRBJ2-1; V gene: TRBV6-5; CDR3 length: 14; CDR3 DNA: TGTGCCAGCAGGGGAAGGCCCTCAGACAATGAGCAGTTCTTC; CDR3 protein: CASRGRPSDNEQFF
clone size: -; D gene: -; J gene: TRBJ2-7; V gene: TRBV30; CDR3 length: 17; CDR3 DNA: TGTGCCTGGAGCCGCTTCGATCCAGGGATTTGGGGCTACGAGCAGTACTTC; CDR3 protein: CAWSRFDPGIWGYEQYF
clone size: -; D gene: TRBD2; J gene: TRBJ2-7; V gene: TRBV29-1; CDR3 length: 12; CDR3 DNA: TGCAGCGTTGGGGGGACTACCTACGAGCAGTACTTC; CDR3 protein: CSVGGTTYEQYF
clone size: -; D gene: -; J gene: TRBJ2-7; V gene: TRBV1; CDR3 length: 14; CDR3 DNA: TGCACCAGCAGCCAAAAGGGGGCCTGTAGCGAGCAGTACTTC; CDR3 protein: CTSSQKGACSEQYF
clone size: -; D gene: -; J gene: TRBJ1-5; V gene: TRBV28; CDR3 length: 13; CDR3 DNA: TGTGCCAGTGTGGGGGGGCTCGGTCAGCCCCAGCATTTT; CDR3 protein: CASVGGLGQPQHF
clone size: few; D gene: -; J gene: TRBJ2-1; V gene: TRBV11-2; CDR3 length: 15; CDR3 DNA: TGTGCCAGCAGCTTAGTTTTCAGCTCCTACAATGAGCAGTTCTTC; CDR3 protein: CASSLVFSSYNEQFF
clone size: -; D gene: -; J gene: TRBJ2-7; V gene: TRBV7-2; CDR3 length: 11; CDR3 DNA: TGTGCCAGCAGCGCGAGACTGGAGCAGTACTTC; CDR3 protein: CASSARLEQYF
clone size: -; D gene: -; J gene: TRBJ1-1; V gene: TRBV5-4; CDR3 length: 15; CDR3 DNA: TGTGCCAGCAGCTTGGAGTCAAGGGGGTTCGCTGAAGCTTTCTTT; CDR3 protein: CASSLESRGFAEAFF
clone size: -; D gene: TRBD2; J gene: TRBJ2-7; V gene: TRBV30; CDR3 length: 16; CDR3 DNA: TGTGCCTGGAGTGTATGGGAGGGCAGACCTTCCTACGAGCAGTACTTC; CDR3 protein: CAWSVWEGRPSYEQYF
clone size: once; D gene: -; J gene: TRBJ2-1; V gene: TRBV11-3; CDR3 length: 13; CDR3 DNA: TGTGCCAGCAGCTCCTATCCGGGTAATGAGCAGTTCTTC; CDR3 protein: CASSSYPGNEQFF
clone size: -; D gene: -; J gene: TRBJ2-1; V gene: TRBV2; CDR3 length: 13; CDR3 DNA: TGTGCCAGCAGTGAAGCCCGGTACAATGAGCAGTTCTTC; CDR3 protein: CASSEARYNEQFF
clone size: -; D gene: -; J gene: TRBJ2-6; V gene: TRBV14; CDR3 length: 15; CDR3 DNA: TGTGCCAGCAGCCGCGACCGGGCTGGGGCCAACGTCCTGACTTTC; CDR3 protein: CASSRDRAGANVLTF
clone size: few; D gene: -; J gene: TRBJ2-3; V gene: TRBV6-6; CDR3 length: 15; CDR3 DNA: TGTGCCAGCAGTTACTCGCTCGCAAGGGGAGATACGCAGTATTTT; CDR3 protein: CASSYSLARGDTQYF
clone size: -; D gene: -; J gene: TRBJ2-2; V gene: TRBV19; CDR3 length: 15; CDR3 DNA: TGTGCCAGTGGGCCCGGGGTGTGGAACACCGGGGAGCTGTTTTTT; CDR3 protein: CASGPGVWNTGELFF
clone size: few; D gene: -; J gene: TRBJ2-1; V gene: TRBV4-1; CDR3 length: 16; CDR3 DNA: TGCGCCAGCAGCCAAGCATCTTCGGTTTCCTACAATGAGCAGTTCTTC; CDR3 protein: CASSQASSVSYNEQFF
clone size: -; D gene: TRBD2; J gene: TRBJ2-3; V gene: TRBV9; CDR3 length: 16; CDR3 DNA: TGTGCCAGCTCTCTCGGGACTAGCGGGAGGGCAGATACGCAGTATTTT; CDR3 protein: CASSLGTSGRADTQYF
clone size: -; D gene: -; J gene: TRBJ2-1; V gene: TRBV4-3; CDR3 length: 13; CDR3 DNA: TGCGCCAGCGGTTCCCGGGCCGGCAATGAGCAGTTCTTC; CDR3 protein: CASGSRAGNEQFF
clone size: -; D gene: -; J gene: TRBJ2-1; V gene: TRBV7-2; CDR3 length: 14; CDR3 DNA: TGTGCCAGCAGCCGGCCTTTCGGCAGCAATGAGCAGTTCTTC; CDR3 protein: CASSRPFGSNEQFF
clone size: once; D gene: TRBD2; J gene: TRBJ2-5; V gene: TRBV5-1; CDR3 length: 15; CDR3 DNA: TGCGCCAGCAGCCCTAGCGGGAGGGTAGTGGGGACCCAGTACTTC; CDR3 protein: CASSPSGRVVGTQYF
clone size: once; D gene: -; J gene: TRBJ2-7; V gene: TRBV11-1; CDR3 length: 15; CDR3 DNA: TGTGCCAGCAGCTCACGCGGCGCCCTGATCTACGAGCAGTACTTC; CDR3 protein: CASSSRGALIYEQYF
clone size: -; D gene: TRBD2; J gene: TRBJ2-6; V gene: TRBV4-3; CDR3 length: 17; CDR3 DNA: TGCGCCAGCAGCCGGGCGGGAGGGGCTTCTGGGGCCAACGTCCTGACTTTC; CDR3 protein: CASSRAGGASGANVLTF
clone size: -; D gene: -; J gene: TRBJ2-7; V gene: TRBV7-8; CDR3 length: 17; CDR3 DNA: TGTGCCAGCAGCCCTTGGGGACTCGACAGTAACTCCTACGAGCAGTACTTC; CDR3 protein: CASSPWGLDSNSYEQYF
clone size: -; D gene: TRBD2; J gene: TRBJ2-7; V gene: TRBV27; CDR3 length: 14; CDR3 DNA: TGTGCCAGCAGTTTAGGAGGGAGGGATTACGAGCAGTACTTC; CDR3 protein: CASSLGGRDYEQYF
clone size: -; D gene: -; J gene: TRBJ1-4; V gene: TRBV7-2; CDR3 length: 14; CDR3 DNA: TGTGCCAGCAGCTTTCGGGGGGTTAATGAAAAACTGTTTTTT; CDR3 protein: CASSFRGVNEKLFF
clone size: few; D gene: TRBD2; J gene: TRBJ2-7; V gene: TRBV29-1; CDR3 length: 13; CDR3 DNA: TGCAGCGCTGCGGGAGTCCTGGCCTACGAGCAGTACTTC; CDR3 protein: CSAAGVLAYEQYF
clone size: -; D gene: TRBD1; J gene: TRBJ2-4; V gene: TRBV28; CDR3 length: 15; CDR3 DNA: TGTGCCAGCAGTTTATATGGACAGGGGAAAAACATTCAGTACTTC; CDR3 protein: CASSLYGQGKNIQYF
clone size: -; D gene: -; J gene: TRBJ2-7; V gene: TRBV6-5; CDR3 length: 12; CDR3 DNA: TGTGCCAGCGGAAAAGATCCTACGAAGCAGTACTTC; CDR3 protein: CASGKDPTKQYF
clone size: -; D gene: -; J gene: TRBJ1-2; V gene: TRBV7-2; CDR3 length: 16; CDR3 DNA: TGTGCCAGCAGCTTAGCTTCCGGACAGAGTAACTATGGCTACACCTTC; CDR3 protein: CASSLASGQSNYGYTF
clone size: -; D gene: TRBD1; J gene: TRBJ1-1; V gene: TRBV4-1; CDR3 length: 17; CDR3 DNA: TGCGCCAGCAGCCAAACCCCTGCGACAGGGGGAGACACTGAAGCTTTCTTT; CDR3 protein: CASSQTPATGGDTEAFF
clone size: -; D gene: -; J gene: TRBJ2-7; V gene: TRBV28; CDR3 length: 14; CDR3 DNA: TGTGCCAGCAGTTCGCCAGGGGGGAAGTGGGAGCAGTACTTC; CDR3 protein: CASSSPGGKWEQYF
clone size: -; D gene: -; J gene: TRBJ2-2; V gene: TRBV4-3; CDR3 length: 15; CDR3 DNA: TGCGCCAGCAGCCAGGGCCGGGAGATCACCGGGGAGCTGTTTTTT; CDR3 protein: CASSQGREITGELFF
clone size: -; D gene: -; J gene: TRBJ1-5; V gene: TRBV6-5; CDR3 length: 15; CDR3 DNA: TGTGCCAGCAGTTCCGTCGGGGGGAGCAATCAGCCCCAGCATTTT; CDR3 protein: CASSSVGGSNQPQHF